Below, 23 T cell receptor beta chains from the same sample are listed, as sequenced in a study of PD-1 blockade in classical Hodgkin lymphoma. All patients relapsed after autologous stem cell transplantation, and brentuximab vedotin exposure varied. Measured with immunoSEQ multiplex PCR; TCRdb has only the in-frame clones, and not every one. The sample lists some 20,000 clones, roughly 75% seen once, with 15% to 20% in the top ten. The specimen was peripheral blood mononuclear cells (PBMCs), collected before the second cycle of nivolumab. Receptors originate from a human donor with classical Hodgkin lymphoma.

The chain links TRBV5-1 to TRBJ1-1; TRBD1 matches at 9 bases. The CDR3 is 14 residues long. Trimming cost V 3 bases and J 1 base; bases outside gene matches: 1. Germline lookup yields CDR1 SGHRS and CDR2 YFSETQ. The CDR3 DNA follows: TGCGCCAGCAGCTCGGGACAGGGGAACACTGAAGCTTTCTTT. Translating it yields CASSSGQGNTEAFF.

The gene calls are TRBV15 and TRBJ2-1; D gene unclear. The V gene lost 0 bases and the J gene lost 7 bases, with 10 bases spanning the gap. Germline V lookup: CDR1 LNHNV, CDR2 YYDKDF (reference sequence). The CDR3 is made up of 14 amino acids. For the CDR3, the DNA is TGTGCCACCAGCAGAGATCTCATTCTAAATGAGCAGTTCTTC. Translated, it gives CATSRDLILNEQFF.

The chain combines TRBV11-2 with TRBJ1-1; D remains unclear. CDR1 and CDR2 from the germline V gene are SGHAT and FQNNGV. V gave up 0 bases and J gave up 0 bases, with 8 bases separating them. The CDR3 has 15 amino acids. The CDR3: CASSLEGRVNTEAFF. The CDR3 nucleotides read TGTGCCAGCAGCTTAGAGGGAAGGGTGAACACTGAAGCTTTCTTT.

This clone was detected only a few times. The J gene is TRBJ2-1, the V gene TRBV5-6; TRBD2 matches at 14 bases. Germline assignment: CDR1 SGHDT and CDR2 YYEEEE. V lost 3 bases to trimming and J lost 9 bases; unmatched junction nucleotides: 8. CDR3 length equals 16 residues. This CDR3 reads CASSSGLAGGLVEQFF. CDR3 sequence (DNA): TGTGCCAGCAGCTCTGGACTAGCGGGAGGTTTGGTTGAGCAGTTCTTC.

V is TRBV15 and J is TRBJ1-1, with no clear D. This CDR3 contains 11 residues. Trimming stripped 4 bases from V and 5 bases from J, with 5 bases between. Germline loops: CDR1 LNHNV, CDR2 YYDKDF (reference sequence). CDR3 amino acids: CATSMSTEAFF. The CDR3 nucleotides are TGTGCCACCAGCATGTCAACTGAAGCTTTCTTT.

This chain joins TRBV6-5 and TRBJ1-1; D remains unclear. The CDR3 consists of 13 residues. Trimming stripped 2 bases from V and 5 bases from J, with 9 bases between. Per germline, CDR1 MNHEY and CDR2 SVGAGI. CDR3 protein: CASSYGRGTEAFF. CDR3 nucleotides: TGTGCCAGCAGTTACGGGAGAGGGACTGAAGCTTTCTTT.

V gene TRBV6-5 combines with J gene TRBJ1-6; the D is unclear. The CDR3 has 14 residues. V was clipped by 3 bases and J by 5 bases, with 8 bases between them. CDR1 is MNHEY, CDR2 SVGAGI, per germline. CDR3 sequence reads: CASSYGHHNSPLHF. CDR3 bases: TGTGCCAGCAGTTATGGGCATCATAATTCACCCCTCCACTTT.

V is TRBV4-1 and J is TRBJ1-6; TRBD1 agrees at 7 bases. After removal of 0 bases from V and 5 bases from J, the junction contained 10 bases not matched to a gene. Germline CDR1 is MGHRA and CDR2 is YSYEKL. CDR3 length: 18 residues. CDR3 sequence reads: CASSQDRRGGWNNSPLHF. CDR3 DNA sequence: TGCGCCAGCAGCCAAGATCGGAGAGGGGGCTGGAATAATTCACCCCTCCACTTT.

This chain links TRBV28 with TRBJ1-4, with 9 bases identical to TRBD1. CDR3 length: 15 residues. V dropped 1 base and J dropped 7; count of bases not matched to a gene: 4. CDR1 is MDHEN, CDR2 SYDVKM, per germline. CDR3 loop: CASSLSGTGTEKLFF. CDR3 nucleotides: TGTGCCAGCAGTTTATCTGGGACAGGGACTGAAAAACTGTTTTTT.

The chain joins TRBV28 to TRBJ1-5; D unclear. Germline loops: CDR1 MDHEN, CDR2 SYDVKM. V shed 6 bases and J shed 5 bases, with 14 bases lying between them. The CDR3 runs 14 residues. CDR3 nucleotide sequence: TGTGCCAGCAGGCGTAGGGATTGGGATCAGCCCCAGCATTTT. Its translation is CASRRRDWDQPQHF. The full variable domain, with the rest looked up from reference TRBV28 and TRBJ1-5, is DVKVTQSSRYLVKRTGEKVFLECVQDMDHENMFWYRQDPGLGLRLIYFSYDVKMKEKGDIPEGYSVSREKKERFSLILESASTNQTSMYLCASRRRDWDQPQHFGDGTRLSIL.

The rearrangement links TRBV12-2 to TRBJ1-6. TRBV12-2 is a recognized pseudogene. The CDR3 loop spans 17 amino acids. The CDR3 region has the DNA TGTGCAAGTCGCTTGGGAGGACAGAGCTCCTATAATTCACCCCTCCACTTT. It specifies CASRLGGQSSYNSPLHF.

This sequence joins TRBV30 and TRBJ2-7, with 7 bases lining up with TRBD2. V lost 5 bases, J lost 4 bases, and 8 bases stayed unmatched. The germline V gene has CDR1 GTSNPN and CDR2 SVGIG (reference sequence). The CDR3 spans 13 residues. The CDR3 DNA reads as TGTGCCTGGGGGTCGGGCGGGAGATACGAGCAGTACTTC. Its translation: CAWGSGGRYEQYF.

The V and J genes are TRBV11-2 and TRBJ2-7; the D gene is possibly TRBD2 (7 bases). V was cut by 2 bases and J by 1 base, with 12 bases left in between. Germline CDR1 SGHAT, CDR2 FQNNGV. The CDR3 extends over 15 amino acids. The CDR3 is CASSLSRGASYEQYF. The CDR3 bases are TGTGCCAGCAGCTTAAGCCGGGGGGCGTCCTACGAGCAGTACTTC. Combining the CDR3 with reference TRBV11-2 and TRBJ2-7 gives the whole variable domain EAGVAQSPRYKIIEKRQSVAFWCNPISGHATLYWYQQILGQGPKLLIQFQNNGVVDDSQLPKDRFSAERLKGVDSTLKIQPAKLEDSAVYLCASSLSRGASYEQYFGPGTRLTVT.

V is TRBV27 and J is TRBJ2-3; 9 bases agree with TRBD1. V shed 3 bases and J 3 bases; nucleotides not matched to a gene: 13. Germline V gene lookup returns CDR1 MNHEY and CDR2 SMNVEV (reference sequence). The CDR3 has 18 residues. DNA of the CDR3: TGTGCCAGCAGTTTTGGGGACCCAGGGGACAGGGTGACAGATACGCAGTATTTT. It yields the protein CASSFGDPGDRVTDTQYF.

This clone showed up just once. This chain links TRBV6-1 with TRBJ1-3; no clear D gene. Trimming removed 6 bases at V and 3 bases at J, with 15 bases between. The CDR3 is 15 amino acids. Germline loops: CDR1 MNHNS, CDR2 SASEGT. The CDR3 reads CASRAIWTLGNTIYF. The CDR3 DNA sequence: TGTGCCAGCAGGGCAATTTGGACCCTTGGAAACACCATATATTTT.

The chain uses TRBV5-1 and TRBJ1-1; the D is unclear. This CDR3 comprises 14 residues. The germline V gene has CDR1 SGHRS and CDR2 YFSETQ. Trimming stripped 0 bases from V and 0 bases from J, with 6 bases between. The DNA for the CDR3 is TGCGCCAGCAGCTTGGCAGCCATGAACACTGAAGCTTTCTTT. Residues: CASSLAAMNTEAFF. Variable domain in full (rest from reference TRBV5-1 and TRBJ1-1): KAGVTQTPRYLIKTRGQQVTLSCSPISGHRSVSWYQQTPGQGLQFLFEYFSETQRNKGNFPGRFSGRQFSNSRSEMNVSTLELGDSALYLCASSLAAMNTEAFFGQGTRLTVV.

The chain uses TRBV19 and TRBJ2-3; D is undetermined. V gave up 3 bases and J gave up 0 bases, with 13 bases separating them. Per the germline V gene, CDR1 is LNHDA and CDR2 is SQIVND (reference sequence). The CDR3 extends over 16 amino acids. The CDR3 is CASSIHPATSTDTQYF. The CDR3, as DNA: TGTGCCAGTAGTATCCACCCGGCAACTAGCACAGATACGCAGTATTTT.

V is TRBV6-5 and J is TRBJ1-5, with TRBD1 identical over 8 bases. V shed 3 bases, J shed 9 bases, and the junction held 13 bases outside the gene matches. CDR1 is MNHEY, CDR2 SVGAGI, per germline. The CDR3 extends over 16 amino acids. The DNA for the CDR3 is TGTGCCAGCAGTTATCTTACAGGGGGACATCCTGGGCCCCAGCATTTT. Protein product: CASSYLTGGHPGPQHF.

V gene TRBV5-6 combines with J gene TRBJ1-2; no clear D. Germline V lookup: CDR1 SGHDT, CDR2 YYEEEE. The CDR3 is made up of 12 amino acids. The V end was cut by 2 bases, the J end by 7 bases, with 9 bases between. CDR3 sequence (DNA): TGTGCCAGCAGCTTTCAGACGGCTGGCTACACCTTC. Translating it yields CASSFQTAGYTF.

This clone was counted a few times. The gene calls are TRBV4-3 and TRBJ1-2; possible D gene TRBD1, 6 bases. CDR1 LGHNA and CDR2 YSLEER come from the germline V gene. This CDR3 is built from 14 residues. Trimming took 0 bases from V and 6 from J, leaving 11 bases between them. DNA of the CDR3: TGCGCCAGCAGCCAAGAAGGGGGTTTAGATGGCTACACCTTC. As protein: CASSQEGGLDGYTF.

The V gene is TRBV4-2, the J gene TRBJ1-2; possible D gene TRBD1, 5 bases. CDR1 is LGHNA, CDR2 YNFKEQ, per germline. The length of the CDR3 is 15 residues. Trimming stripped 6 bases from V and 0 bases from J, with 14 bases between. CDR3: CASRLKRGPNYGYTF. CDR3 in DNA: TGTGCCAGCAGGCTCAAACGGGGACCTAACTATGGCTACACCTTC.

The chain has TRBV6-1 and TRBJ2-6; TRBD2 might be the D (5 bases). The CDR3 has 16 amino acids. Looked up from germline, CDR1 is MNHNS and CDR2 is SASEGT. V was trimmed by 3 bases and J by 4 bases, leaving 13 bases between them. The CDR3 DNA follows: TGTGCCAGCAGTGACGAGGGAACCGGCGGGGCCAACGTCCTGACTTTC. It translates to CASSDEGTGGANVLTF.

V and J are TRBV4-1 and TRBJ2-7; 9 bases are a match to TRBD2. Per germline, CDR1 MGHRA and CDR2 YSYEKL. The CDR3 sequence is 18 residues long. The J segment lost 2 bases and the V segment lost 5 bases, leaving 16 bases of the junction unmatched. CDR3 region: CASSSRSGAGGPTYEQYF. In DNA form, the CDR3 reads TGCGCCAGCAGCTCTCGCTCGGGAGCGGGAGGACCTACCTACGAGCAGTACTTC.